What follows are 30 T cell receptor beta chains derived from one specimen sequenced in a study of regulatory T cells in long-lasting Graves disease. The authors built TCR beta libraries using iRepertoire HTBI primers and Arm-PCR of CDR3 regions. TCRdb called the multiplex PCR reads again in MiXCR, with one record for every CDR3 protein. The table has about half a million distinct CDR3 sequences, 12% seen once. Time point reported: newly diagnosed GD, antithyroid drugs for less than 3 months. Following extraction of RNA from PBMCs, that RNA was used to make the TCR library. Another study also made use of these data, one on T cells in Graves' hyperthyroidism and ophthalmopathy.

Sequenced material: peripheral blood mononuclear cells (PBMCs), taken at new diagnosis, from a patient treated with antithyroid drugs. These receptors all stem from a woman in her 30s with Graves disease.

The sample holds a few counts of this clonotype. The V and J genes are TRBV4-2 and TRBJ2-5; D gene uncertain. Germline V gene data show CDR1 as LGHNA and CDR2 as YNFKEQ. The CDR3 consists of 15 residues. Between the trimmed V and J ends, which lost 3 bases and 0 bases, there was a span of 11 bases. Here the CDR3 reads CASSQGVGNQETQYF. CDR3 nucleotide sequence: TGTGCCAGCAGCCAGGGTGTAGGAAACCAAGAGACCCAGTACTTC.

The V and J genes are TRBV7-2 and TRBJ2-1; possibly TRBD1 or TRBD2 for D (5 bases each). Deletions cut 5 bases from V and 4 bases from J, with 21 bases between. This CDR3 is built from 17 residues. The germline V gene has CDR1 SGHTA and CDR2 FQGNSA. CDR3 protein: CASSPGSGRARYNEQFF. The CDR3 bases are TGTGCCAGCAGCCCCGGTTCGGGGCGGGCACGATACAATGAGCAGTTCTTC.

This clonotype was found many times. The chain recombines TRBV20-1 with TRBJ1-2, with unresolved D. CDR3 length: 11 residues. Looked up from germline, CDR1 is DFQATT and CDR2 is SNEGSKA (reference sequence). The V gene lost 6 bases and the J gene lost 6 bases, with 11 bases spanning the gap. The CDR3: CSARRRHGYTF. In nucleotides, the CDR3 is TGCAGTGCAAGAAGACGGCATGGCTACACCTTC.

Remarks on this clonotype: A far larger clone is just one base off, so this is likely a read error. This sequence joins TRBV5-6 and TRBJ1-2; a weak D match, TRBD1 (6 bases). Germline values: CDR1 SGHDT, CDR2 YYEEEE. Trimming left V 4 bases short and J 6 bases short, with 13 bases between. CDR3 length equals 13 residues. CDR3 coding DNA: TGTGCCAGCAGCCCCACAGGGAACCATGGCTACACCTTC. It encodes CASSPTGNHGYTF.

With respect to this clonotype: Being one base from a much bigger clone, this may be a read error. CDR3 sequence (DNA): TGTGCCAGCAGCGCGGGACAGGGCGACAATGAGCAGTTCTTC. This gives the protein CASSAGQGDNEQFF. The V call is TRBV9, the J call TRBJ2-1, with 9 bases fitting TRBD1. This CDR3 is 14 amino acids long. Germline V gives CDR1 SGDLS, CDR2 YYNGEE. Unmatched junction bases numbered 3, after V lost 3 bases and J lost 5 bases. The full variable domain, its missing parts supplied by reference TRBV9 and TRBJ2-1, is DSGVTQTPKHLITATGQRVTLRCSPRSGDLSVYWYQQSLDQGLQFLIQYYNGEERAKGNILERFSAQQFPDLHSELNLSSLELGDSALYFCASSAGQGDNEQFFGPGTRLTVL.

This clonotype has only a few counts. V and J are TRBV6-1 and TRBJ1-5, with D unclear. Trimming took off 6 bases at V and 7 bases at J, with 10 bases between the two ends. CDR3 length equals 12 residues. Germline CDR1 and CDR2: MNHNS and SASEGT. CDR3 DNA: TGTGCCAGCAGGAGGGTAGGCCAGCCCCAGCATTTT. Protein sequence: CASRRVGQPQHF.

This clonotype was observed at least ten times. This chain joins TRBV20-1 and TRBJ2-1; D may be TRBD1 (5 bases). Germline values: CDR1 DFQATT, CDR2 SNEGSKA (reference sequence). Trimming shortened V by 6 bases and J by 11 bases, and 17 bases separated the two germline ends. The CDR3 extends over 12 amino acids. CDR3 bases: TGCAGTGCAAAACTCTCCCAGGACAAGCAGTTCTTC. This gives the protein CSAKLSQDKQFF.

CDR3 bases: TGTGCCAGCAGGGGACAGGGGGCGCCCAATGAGCAGTTCTTC. It translates to CASRGQGAPNEQFF. V gene TRBV9 combines with J gene TRBJ2-1, with 12 bases identical to TRBD1. The germline V gene encodes CDR1 SGDLS and CDR2 YYNGEE. V gave up 5 bases and J gave up 6 bases; unmatched junction bases: 3. The CDR3 totals 14 residues.

This clonotype was recorded at least ten times. The chain combines TRBV10-2 with TRBJ2-7, with 9 bases aligning to TRBD2. The germline V gene encodes CDR1 WSHSY and CDR2 SAAADI. This CDR3 comprises 16 residues. Losses at the gene ends were 1 base for V and 0 bases for J; bases not matched to a gene: 4. The CDR3 is CASSEWKTSGSYEQYF. CDR3 nucleotide sequence: TGCGCCAGCAGTGAGTGGAAGACTAGCGGCTCCTACGAGCAGTACTTC.

This clonotype has just a few counts. CDR3 protein: CASSGTFTDTQYF. As DNA, the CDR3 is TGCGCCAGCAGCGGGACTTTCACAGATACGCAGTATTTT. The chain recombines TRBV10-1 with TRBJ2-3, with D possibly TRBD2 on 6 matching bases. Germline-derived CDR1 and CDR2 are WNHNN and SYGVQD (reference sequence). Trimming stripped 6 bases from V and 2 bases from J, with 9 bases between. The CDR3 sequence is 13 residues long.

This clonotype was recorded at least ten times. The chain carries TRBV28 and TRBJ2-3; D might be TRBD2 (5 bases). CDR3 length: 14 amino acids. CDR1 is MDHEN and CDR2 is SYDVKM in the germline V gene. V lost 3 bases to trimming and J lost 5 bases, with 12 bases between them. CDR3 sequence: CASSFSSVVDTQYF. The CDR3 bases are TGTGCCAGCAGTTTCAGTAGCGTAGTAGATACGCAGTATTTT.

This clonotype came up many times. The chain joins TRBV28 to TRBJ2-7, with 12 bases matching TRBD1. Trimming took 6 bases from V and 7 from J; bases not matched to a gene: 7. Germline V gene lookup returns CDR1 MDHEN and CDR2 SYDVKM. The CDR3 contains 14 residues. CDR3: CASRVGQGAREQYF. The CDR3 region has the DNA TGTGCCAGCAGGGTGGGACAGGGGGCAAGGGAGCAGTACTTC.

This clonotype was seen repeatedly, ten times or more. The V and J genes are TRBV12-3 or TRBV12-4 and TRBJ2-2; a possible D gene is TRBD2 (6 bases). The CDR3 loop spans 17 amino acids. V was pared by 2 bases and J by 4 bases, with 17 bases between. The CDR3 nucleotides read TGTGCCAGCAGTTTAAGGGCTAGCGATTGGGGCACCGGGGAGCTGTTTTTT. This codes for CASSLRASDWGTGELFF.

J is TRBJ1-3 and V is TRBV24-1, with 8 bases matching TRBD1. V trimming: 4 bases; J trimming: 4 bases; junction bases outside the gene matches: 8. This CDR3 contains 16 residues. Germline V gene sequence: CDR1 KGHDR, CDR2 SFDVKD. CDR3 coding DNA: TGTGCCACCAGTGACTCTCAGGGGGCGACCGGAAACACCATATATTTT. It translates to CATSDSQGATGNTIYF.

This clonotype came up many times. V gene TRBV7-9 combines with J gene TRBJ1-1, with 7 bases aligning to TRBD1. The CDR3 covers 17 residues. V lost 2 bases, J lost 0 bases, and 9 bases stayed unmatched. Germline assignment: CDR1 SEHNR and CDR2 FQNEAQ (reference sequence). The CDR3 region has the DNA TGTGCCAGCAGCTTACCAGTGCGGGACAGACTGAACACTGAAGCTTTCTTT. Protein: CASSLPVRDRLNTEAFF.

As concerns this clonotype: A clone one base away is much larger, so this may be a read error. The chain has TRBV6-2 or TRBV6-3 and TRBJ2-1; D is ambiguous. V was cut by 2 bases and J by 7 bases, with 15 bases left in between. The CDR3 spans 15 residues. CDR1 MNHEY and CDR2 SVGEGT come from the germline V gene. For the CDR3, the DNA is TGTGCCAGCAGTTACAACTCGGTCGGGCAGAATGAGCAGTTCTTC. Amino acids: CASSYNSVGQNEQFF.

The chain recombines TRBV11-2 with TRBJ2-2; unclear D gene. V lost 0 bases and J 0 bases, leaving 11 bases between the germline ends. The germline V gene encodes CDR1 SGHAT and CDR2 FQNNGV. The CDR3 length is 17 residues. CDR3 coding DNA: TGTGCCAGCAGCTTAGAAAATCTCCCCACGAACACCGGGGAGCTGTTTTTT. This sequence encodes CASSLENLPTNTGELFF.

CDR3 protein: CSVVGGSGELFF. CDR3 nucleotide sequence: TGCAGCGTTGTAGGGGGTTCCGGGGAGCTGTTTTTT. The V gene is TRBV29-1, the J gene TRBJ2-2; a possible D gene is TRBD1 (6 bases). V was trimmed by 4 bases and J by 6 bases, leaving 9 bases between them. The CDR3 is made up of 12 amino acids. The germline CDR1 and CDR2 sequences are SQVTM and ANQGSEA.

This clonotype was observed a handful of times. The chain combines TRBV29-1 with TRBJ2-7, with D perhaps being TRBD1 or TRBD2 (5 bases each). The ends were cut back, 7 bases at V and 0 bases at J, with 13 bases in the middle. The CDR3 is 13 amino acids. Per the germline V gene, CDR1 is SQVTM and CDR2 is ANQGSEA. Here the CDR3 reads CSASPGPSYEQYF. The CDR3 bases are TGCAGCGCCTCACCGGGGCCCTCCTACGAGCAGTACTTC.

This clonotype was found many times. The chain joins TRBV7-8 to TRBJ2-7; D might be TRBD1 (5 bases). Germline V gives CDR1 SGHVS, CDR2 FQNEAQ. The germline V and J ends were trimmed by 5 bases and 2 bases, with 22 bases remaining between them. The length of the CDR3 is 17 residues. CDR3 loop: CASSATLRAVLPYEQYF. The CDR3 DNA reads TGTGCCAGCAGCGCAACTCTCAGGGCAGTCCTGCCCTACGAGCAGTACTTC.

This clonotype was seen repeatedly, ten times or more. The rearrangement uses TRBV28 and TRBJ2-2, with D perhaps TRBD2 (5 bases). The CDR3 length is 14 residues. V was cut by 3 bases and J by 5 bases, with 10 bases left in between. Germline values: CDR1 MDHEN, CDR2 SYDVKM. The DNA of the CDR3 is TGTGCCAGCAGTTTGAGGGCTTGGACCGGGGAGCTGTTTTTT. Amino acids: CASSLRAWTGELFF.

This clonotype occurred many times. The chain combines TRBV7-9 with TRBJ1-2; 9 positions match TRBD1. Unmatched junction bases numbered 7, after V lost 7 bases and J lost 4 bases. The CDR3 runs 14 residues. Germline CDR1 SEHNR, CDR2 FQNEAQ (reference sequence). CDR3 in amino acids: CASTRGQGVYGYTF. DNA for the CDR3: TGTGCCAGCACCAGGGGACAGGGCGTCTATGGCTACACCTTC.

This clonotype was counted many times. The CDR3 loop reads CAISARQEETQYF. Here the CDR3 DNA reads TGTGCCATCAGTGCAAGACAGGAAGAGACCCAGTACTTC. This rearrangement joins TRBV10-3 to TRBJ2-5; perhaps TRBD1 as D (6 bases). The CDR3 has 13 amino acids. Trimming took off 4 bases at V and 3 bases at J, with 9 bases between the two ends. CDR1 is ENHRY, CDR2 SYGVKD, per germline.

This clonotype was observed once. One junction end disagrees with the germline gene, perhaps due to a read error. This rearrangement joins TRBV9 to TRBJ2-1; TRBD2 matches at 7 bases. Germline CDR1 reads SGDLS; CDR2 reads YYNGEE. The CDR3 totals 16 residues. The CDR3 here is CASSVGQAGRNNKQFF. In DNA, the CDR3 is TGTGCCAGCAGCGTAGGGCAAGCGGGAAGGAACAATAAGCAGTTCTTC.

This clonotype was seen ten or more times. The J gene is TRBJ2-3, the V gene TRBV5-1; 13 bases line up with TRBD2. V lost 4 bases and J lost 5; bases outside the gene matches: 10. CDR1 and CDR2 from the germline V gene are SGHRS and YFSETQ. The CDR3 runs 17 residues. In nucleotides, the CDR3 is TGCGCCAGCAGCCTGGGACTAGCGGGGCTTGGGGGAGATACGCAGTATTTT. Translation: CASSLGLAGLGGDTQYF. Using reference TRBV5-1 and TRBJ2-3 for the parts outside the CDR3, the full variable domain is KAGVTQTPRYLIKTRGQQVTLSCSPISGHRSVSWYQQTPGQGLQFLFEYFSETQRNKGNFPGRFSGRQFSNSRSEMNVSTLELGDSALYLCASSLGLAGLGGDTQYFGPGTRLTVL.

With regard to this clonotype: A single base separates this from a much larger clone, so it may be a read error. The V gene is TRBV6-1, the J gene TRBJ2-1, with D hard to call. Germline V gene sequence: CDR1 MNHNS, CDR2 SASEGT. The CDR3 loop spans 13 amino acids. Between the trimmed V and J ends, which lost 5 bases and 12 bases, there was a span of 17 bases. The CDR3 coding sequence is TGTGCCAGCAGTCCCCTGGGCCGCTATGGGCAGTTCTTC. Translated, it gives CASSPLGRYGQFF.

J is TRBJ2-7 and V is TRBV11-3; D gene unclear. CDR3 length: 13 amino acids. The V gene lost 5 bases and the J gene lost 2 bases, with 10 bases spanning the gap. Germline assignment: CDR1 SGHNT and CDR2 YENEEA. The CDR3 spells CASSATETYEQYF. In DNA, the CDR3 is TGTGCCAGCAGCGCTACGGAAACCTACGAGCAGTACTTC.

This clonotype was seen repeatedly, ten times or more. The chain uses TRBV2 and TRBJ1-2; D gene uncertain. Germline lookup yields CDR1 SNHLY and CDR2 FYNNEI. The CDR3 consists of 16 residues. V lost 4 bases and J 2 bases, leaving 17 bases between the germline ends. CDR3 sequence reads: CASSGPSRLRNYGYTF. In nucleotides, the CDR3 is TGTGCCAGCAGTGGACCCAGTAGACTAAGGAACTATGGCTACACCTTC.

This clonotype was observed many times. This sequence joins TRBV6-5 and TRBJ1-1; a possible D gene is TRBD1 (6 bases). The CDR3 consists of 17 residues. Germline CDR1 reads MNHEY; CDR2 reads SVGAGI. V was trimmed by 1 base and J by 1 base, leaving 16 bases between them. CDR3 region: CASSYFQRGLRNTEAFF. CDR3 bases: TGTGCCAGCAGTTACTTTCAGCGGGGGCTGAGGAACACTGAAGCTTTCTTT.

The chain recombines TRBV7-9 with TRBJ1-1; D call uncertain. Per the germline V gene, CDR1 is SEHNR and CDR2 is FQNEAQ (reference sequence). The CDR3 has 14 residues. Trimming stripped 7 bases from V and 0 bases from J, with 12 bases between. The CDR3 nucleotides read TGTGCCAGCATCCCCGGCATCATGAACACTGAAGCTTTCTTT. It yields the protein CASIPGIMNTEAFF.